This TCR beta chain was observed in a study of memory CD4+ T cells and cytomegalovirus serostatus. In the study overall: Of the healthy Belgian adults, 9 were CMV seropositive and 20 to 25 seronegative.

The sort gate was single viable CD3+CD4+CD8-CD45RO+ cells for memory CD4+ T cells. Method: immunoSEQ multiplex PCR; TCRdb's copy keeps in-frame clones and lacks some. This table has about 80,000 clones, around 80% appearing once. Source material: memory CD4+ T cells from blood. The sequence was obtained from an adult in good health and CMV-seronegative.

CDR3 protein: CASSLGMDQPQHF. The CDR3 DNA sequence: TGCGCCAGCAGCTTGGGGATGGATCAGCCCCAGCATTTT. This chain links TRBV5-1 with TRBJ1-5; no firm D call. Trimming removed 0 bases from V and 5 bases from J, with 6 bases in between. In germline, CDR1 is SGHRS, CDR2 YFSETQ. The CDR3 length is 13 residues.